These 19 T cell receptor beta chains originate from one sample sequenced in a study of CD8 T cell repertoires and HIV-1 epitope variants. Sequencing used immunoSEQ multiplex PCR; TCRdb keeps in-frame clones, though not all of them. Of around 4,000 clones in the sample, around 65% were seen once. These receptors' antigens are unknown. Material for sequencing was cultured CD8+ T cells derived from PBMCs. Receptor source: a male donor with HIV.

The chain carries TRBV19 and TRBJ2-4, with 11 bases aligning to TRBD2. V gave up 7 bases and J gave up 5 bases; unmatched junction bases: 16. The CDR3 is 18 amino acids. Germline V gene lookup returns CDR1 LNHDA and CDR2 SQIVND (reference sequence). CDR3 region: CASNDRRWGGLAENIQYF. The CDR3 DNA reads as TGTGCCAGTAACGATCGGAGGTGGGGGGGACTAGCGGAAAACATTCAGTACTTC.

This rearrangement joins TRBV2 to TRBJ2-2, with D unresolved. Trimming shortened V by 3 bases and J by 1 base, and 6 bases separated the two germline ends. This CDR3 contains 14 residues. The germline V gene has CDR1 SNHLY and CDR2 FYNNEI. The CDR3 DNA reads TGTGCCAGCAGTGACAGATTGAACACCGGGGAGCTGTTTTTT. The encoded protein is CASSDRLNTGELFF.

This clone was detected only a few times. V usage is TRBV14 and J usage is TRBJ2-7; a weak D match, TRBD2 (7 bases). The germline V and J ends were trimmed by 0 bases and 1 base, with 13 bases remaining between them. The length of the CDR3 is 16 residues. Germline values: CDR1 SGHDN, CDR2 FVKESK. CDR3 in amino acids: CASSQDWGGGSYEQYF. CDR3 nucleotide sequence: TGTGCCAGCAGCCAAGATTGGGGAGGGGGTTCCTACGAGCAGTACTTC.

This clone was detected only once. This chain connects TRBV10-3 to TRBJ2-7, with D possibly being TRBD1 (8 bases). Germline V lookup: CDR1 ENHRY, CDR2 SYGVKD. This CDR3 has 13 residues. V was pared by 11 bases and J by 4 bases, with 18 bases between. For the CDR3, the DNA is TGTGCCTCCCGGAACAGGGGGGGTTACGAGCAGTACTTC. It codes for CASRNRGGYEQYF.

This clone appeared a few times. This rearrangement joins TRBV4-1 to TRBJ1-2; D unresolved. Germline V gene sequence: CDR1 MGHRA, CDR2 YSYEKL. CDR3 length: 15 residues. Deletions cut 4 bases from V and 0 bases from J, with 12 bases between. The CDR3 spells CASSPDGRANYGYTF. DNA for the CDR3: TGCGCCAGCAGCCCCGACGGACGGGCTAACTATGGCTACACCTTC.

This chain links TRBV10-3 with TRBJ1-1; 9 nucleotides align to TRBD1. From germline, CDR1 is ENHRY and CDR2 SYGVKD. The CDR3 covers 14 residues. V gave up 2 bases and J gave up 6 bases; unmatched junction bases: 4. The CDR3 reads CAISEPGQGSEAFF. The CDR3 nucleotides read TGTGCCATCAGTGAGCCGGGACAGGGATCTGAAGCTTTCTTT.

The rearrangement uses TRBV27 and TRBJ2-3, with 9 bases matching TRBD2. Per the germline V gene, CDR1 is MNHEY and CDR2 is SMNVEV (reference sequence). The V gene end was trimmed by 2 bases and the J gene end by 0 bases; junction bases not matched to a gene: 0. The CDR3 runs to 15 residues. The CDR3, as DNA: TGTGCCAGCAGTTTAGCGGGGGGGAGCACAGATACGCAGTATTTT. This gives the protein CASSLAGGSTDTQYF.

The chain employs TRBV28 and TRBJ2-1; no reliable D call. V was trimmed by 1 base and J by 8 bases, leaving 6 bases between them. The germline V gene encodes CDR1 MDHEN and CDR2 SYDVKM. The CDR3 is made up of 12 amino acids. The CDR3 here is CASSLSVYEQFF. DNA for the CDR3: TGTGCCAGCAGTTTATCGGTTTATGAGCAGTTCTTC.

The chain has TRBV6-5 and TRBJ2-7; 7 nucleotides match TRBD1. V shed 5 bases and J 6 bases; nucleotides not matched to a gene: 10. The CDR3 totals 14 residues. The germline gives CDR1 MNHEY, CDR2 SVGAGI. The CDR3 DNA is TGTGCCAGCAGTCGAGACAGGGATTCGGGCGAGCAGTACTTC. This translates into CASSRDRDSGEQYF.

This clone has just a few counts. The chain joins TRBV28 to TRBJ2-3; weak D call: TRBD2 (7 bases). V was clipped by 7 bases and J by 1 base, with 15 bases between them. Germline CDR1 reads MDHEN; CDR2 reads SYDVKM. The CDR3 runs 15 residues. The CDR3 here is CASILGGGGTDTQYF. For the CDR3, the DNA is TGTGCCAGCATCCTTGGGGGGGGCGGCACAGATACGCAGTATTTT. Complete variable domain (other parts from reference TRBV28 and TRBJ2-3): DVKVTQSSRYLVKRTGEKVFLECVQDMDHENMFWYRQDPGLGLRLIYFSYDVKMKEKGDIPEGYSVSREKKERFSLILESASTNQTSMYLCASILGGGGTDTQYFGPGTRLTVL.

This clone was detected a few times. The chain carries TRBV5-1 and TRBJ1-5, with 7 bases identical to TRBD1. From germline, CDR1 is SGHRS and CDR2 YFSETQ. The V segment lost 4 bases and the J segment 5 bases; nucleotides outside the gene matches: 3. This CDR3 has 13 residues. This CDR3 reads CASSPTGHQPQHF. CDR3 nucleotides: TGCGCCAGCAGCCCGACAGGGCATCAGCCCCAGCATTTT.

This clone was seen just once. The chain recombines TRBV18 with TRBJ2-3, with D maybe TRBD1 (5 bases). Between the trimmed V and J ends, which lost 6 bases and 4 bases, there was a span of 17 bases. Germline lookup yields CDR1 KGHSH and CDR2 LQKENI. This CDR3 contains 15 residues. The CDR3 sequence is CASSPTDGVADTQYF. CDR3 nucleotide sequence: TGTGCCAGCTCGCCGACAGATGGGGTCGCAGATACGCAGTATTTT.

This chain uses TRBV29-1 with TRBJ2-5, with D possibly being TRBD1 (5 bases). The ends were cut back, 6 bases at V and 1 base at J, with 15 bases in the middle. CDR3 size: 14 residues. The germline CDR1 and CDR2 sequences are SQVTM and ANQGSEA. The CDR3 sequence is CSVSPGRTQETQYF. CDR3 sequence (DNA): TGCAGCGTATCCCCAGGGCGAACCCAAGAGACCCAGTACTTC.

The chain couples TRBV15 to TRBJ2-7; D may be TRBD1 (6 bases). Between the trimmed V and J ends, which lost 3 bases and 5 bases, there was a span of 11 bases. Looked up from germline, CDR1 is LNHNV and CDR2 is YYDKDF (reference sequence). The length of the CDR3 is 13 residues. CDR3 residues: CATSSLYRDEQYF. The CDR3 DNA sequence: TGTGCCACCAGCAGCCTATACAGGGACGAGCAGTACTTC.

The rearrangement joins TRBV6-6 to TRBJ1-2; the D gene is possibly TRBD1 (6 bases). Trimming removed 2 bases at V and 6 bases at J, with 13 bases between. This CDR3 is 14 amino acids long. Germline loops: CDR1 MNHNY, CDR2 SVGAGI (reference sequence). DNA of the CDR3: TGTGCCAGCAGTTACGGGGGGCGCACAAATGGCTACACCTTC. This translates into CASSYGGRTNGYTF.

This clone was picked up one time. This chain connects TRBV9 to TRBJ2-3, with TRBD2 matching 12 bases. J was trimmed by 4 bases and V by 3 bases; bases with no gene match: 3. CDR3 length equals 15 residues. Germline CDR1 SGDLS, CDR2 YYNGEE. The CDR3 coding sequence is TGTGCCAGCAGCGCTAGCGGGAGGGGCGCAGATACGCAGTATTTT. It specifies CASSASGRGADTQYF.

The J gene is TRBJ2-2, the V gene TRBV5-4; 7 nucleotides align to TRBD1. CDR3 length: 16 amino acids. Unmatched junction bases numbered 11, after V lost 4 bases and J lost 5 bases. CDR1 is SGHNT and CDR2 is YYREEE in the germline V gene (reference sequence). The CDR3 loop reads CASSLGIAGGTGELFF. CDR3 sequence (DNA): TGTGCCAGCAGCCTTGGTATTGCAGGGGGAACCGGGGAGCTGTTTTTT.

Regarding this clone: The same CDR3 arises from other DNA sequences in this sample as well. The chain uses TRBV7-9 and TRBJ1-5; D gene unclear. Germline V gene data show CDR1 as SEHNR and CDR2 as FQNEAQ (reference sequence). The V and J ends lost 1 base and 4 bases respectively, with 2 bases between them. The CDR3 has 12 amino acids. DNA for the CDR3: TGTGCCAGCAGCTTAGGGAATCAGCCCCAGCATTTT. It encodes CASSLGNQPQHF.

The CDR3 DNA reads as TGTGCCAGCAGCTTGGGATATGAGCAGTTCTTC. Translating gives CASSLGYEQFF. V usage is TRBV5-6 and J usage is TRBJ2-1; D gene ambiguous. From germline, CDR1 is SGHDT and CDR2 YYEEEE. Trimming left V 0 bases short and J 8 bases short, with 3 bases between. There are 11 residues in the CDR3.